Listed below are T cell receptor beta chains from one sample, sequenced in a study of blood T cell repertoires in COVID-19. The assay was immunoSEQ multiplex PCR, and TCRdb's table has in-frame clones only and misses some. This sample has 250,000 to 300,000 clones; 89% occur once, and the top ten carry 9.5% to 15%. Sequenced sample: peripheral blood. Receptor source: a woman aged 55-69 years with acute or convalescent COVID-19. CDR3s include the opening cysteine and the closing phenylalanine or tryptophan. D genes are given only for firm matches. The listing skips clone size in some rows; elsewhere it reads once, few, many or a size class.

TRBJ2-4	.	TRBV7-8	TRBD1	TGTGCCAGCAGCCGGGACAGGGTGGAAAACATTCAGTACTTC	CASSRDRVENIQYF
TRBJ2-5	.	TRBV4-1	.	TGCGCCAGCAGCCCTCTCCGAGGGGAGACCCAGTACTTC	CASSPLRGETQYF
TRBJ2-3	.	TRBV9	.	TGTGCCAGCAGCGTAGAGGGGCTAAGCACAGATACGCAGTATTTT	CASSVEGLSTDTQYF
TRBJ2-2	.	TRBV7-2	.	TGTGCCAGCAGCTTAGGTGTGGGAGCCGGGGAGCTGTTTTTT	CASSLGVGAGELFF
TRBJ2-3	.	TRBV27	TRBD2	TGTGCCAGCAGTTCCCCGGGACTAGCGGAGGGGGCAGATACGCAGTATTTT	CASSSPGLAEGADTQYF
TRBJ1-5	.	TRBV15	TRBD1	TGTGCCACCAGCAGAGCTGGGACAGGGGATCAGCCCCAGCATTTT	CATSRAGTGDQPQHF
TRBJ1-2	few	TRBV27	TRBD1	TGTGCCAGCAGTCCACCGGGACAGGGGGCCGGCTACACCTTC	CASSPPGQGAGYTF
TRBJ1-5	.	TRBV12-3/TRBV12-4	.	TGTGCCAGCAGTACAGGGTACAATCAGCCCCAGCATTTT	CASSTGYNQPQHF
TRBJ2-2	.	TRBV5-4	TRBD2	TGTGCCAGCAGCAAACCGACTAGCGGGATCAACGCGAACACCGGGGAGCTGTTTTTT	CASSKPTSGINANTGELFF
TRBJ1-6	.	TRBV28	.	TGTGCCAGCAGGGGTCCAGGGGAGGGAGCACCCCTCCACTTT	CASRGPGEGAPLHF
TRBJ2-3	.	TRBV28	TRBD2	TGTGCCAGCAGTGTTCCCGGGACTAGCAGGGATACGCAGTATTTT	CASSVPGTSRDTQYF
TRBJ2-7	few	TRBV28	.	TGTGCCAGCTCCGTCCGGGACAAGCCCTACGAGCAGTACTTC	CASSVRDKPYEQYF
TRBJ1-2	.	TRBV7-2	.	TGTGCCAGCAGCTTAGAACAGACCATCTATGGCTACACCTTC	CASSLEQTIYGYTF
TRBJ2-1	.	TRBV7-2	TRBD2	TGTGCCAGCAGCCCCAAATTAGGACTAGCGGGAGTAGGGTTCTTC	CASSPKLGLAGVGFF
TRBJ1-1	.	TRBV2	TRBD1	TGTGCCAGCCTACAGGGGATGGACACTGAAGCTTTCTTT	CASLQGMDTEAFF
TRBJ1-2	.	TRBV5-1	.	TGCGCCAGCAGCTTCGGGGCAGGGGAAAATGGCTACACCTTC	CASSFGAGENGYTF
TRBJ1-2	.	TRBV23-1	TRBD1	TGCGCCAGCAGTACGCCCGACAGGGTTCTTTACTATGGCTACACCTTC	CASSTPDRVLYYGYTF
TRBJ1-2	.	TRBV5-1	TRBD1	TGCGCCAGCAGCCAATCGACAGGGAACTATGGCTACACCTTC	CASSQSTGNYGYTF
TRBJ2-3	.	TRBV29-1	TRBD1	TGCAGCGTTCGTCAGGGGGCAGGAGATACGCAGTATTTT	CSVRQGAGDTQYF
TRBJ1-1	.	TRBV5-1	.	TGCGCCAGCAGCTTAAGGGAGTTAAACACTGAAGCTTTCTTT	CASSLRELNTEAFF